This entry describes one TCR beta chain. The germline gives CDR1 MGHRA, CDR2 YSYEKL. Trimming took 1 base from V and 2 from J; bases not matched to a gene: 7. This CDR3 contains 17 residues. This entry comes from a study of blood T cell repertoires in COVID-19. Study overall: There were acute and convalescent COVID-19 samples, and they came from the United States, Italy and Spain. The cDNA or gDNA used as material had been derived from T cells, B-cell-depleted T cells, or PBMCs.

TCRdb keeps only in-frame clones here, not all; method: immunoSEQ multiplex PCR. The table shows hundreds of thousands of clones, with 80% to 90% occurring only once. The sample consisted of peripheral blood. The J gene is TRBJ2-7, the V gene TRBV4-1, with TRBD2 matching over 11 bases. This clonotype was sampled from a young woman with active or convalescent COVID-19. The CDR3 coding sequence is TGCGCCAGCAGCCAAGGCAGCTTGACTAGCGGGACCTACGAGCAGTACTTC. It yields the protein CASSQGSLTSGTYEQYF.